This TCR beta chain came from a study of Ad26.COV2.S vaccination and SARS-CoV-2 variants. Overall study: Each vaccinee took Ad26.COV2.S intramuscularly, once or twice 56 days apart.

Treatment given: some 19 received Ad26.COV2.S at low or high dose, single or two shots; about 5 received placebo; per-sample allocation not given. Following the first vaccine or placebo injection, samples were taken on day 63. An Ad26 vector was used to express Wuhan-strain SARS-CoV-2 spike as the vaccine. This table comes from immunoSEQ multiplex PCR, and its TCRdb copy is limited to in-frame clones, with some not included. The sample holds some 480,000 clones, roughly 85% seen once. Trimming cost V 5 bases and J 5 bases, with 16 bases left between them. Germline V lookup: CDR1 SGHAT, CDR2 FQDESV (reference sequence). There are 14 residues in the CDR3.

The receptor was derived from a person aged 18 to 65 who received the Ad26.COV2.S COVID-19 vaccine or a placebo. The chain links TRBV11-1 to TRBJ2-7; TRBD2 might be the D (5 bases). This specimen was peripheral blood, taken in a trial of Ad26.COV2.S vaccine versus placebo. This chain's CDR3 is CASSPASSGDEQYF. CDR3 in DNA: TGTGCCAGCAGCCCAGCGTCCTCCGGGGACGAGCAGTACTTC.